This T cell receptor (beta chain) originates from a study of early T cells in non-severe SARS-CoV-2 infection. The wider study: Sequenced material consisted of bulk RNA (from unsorted whole blood), and chains were unpaired.

cDNA molecules, individually, were tagged with unique molecular identifiers. From the 5' RACE reads, TCRdb called clonotypes with MiXCR, one entry per CDR3 protein. The repertoire holds tens of thousands of distinct CDR3 sequences, with less than 15% as singletons. The CDR3 totals 15 residues. Per the germline V gene, CDR1 is SGHRS and CDR2 is YFSETQ. V lost 1 base and J 6 bases, leaving 11 bases between the germline ends. The clonotype was recovered from an adult who was a healthcare worker with PCR-confirmed SARS-CoV-2 infection or an uninfected control (not recorded which). The chain carries TRBV5-1 and TRBJ1-6; weak D call: TRBD1 (5 bases). Sequencing was carried out using whole blood. The CDR3 region is CASSLSQGVNSPLHF. In DNA form, the CDR3 reads TGCGCCAGCAGCTTGAGTCAGGGTGTTAATTCACCCCTCCACTTT. Full variable domain (remainder filled in from reference TRBV5-1 and TRBJ1-6): KAGVTQTPRYLIKTRGQQVTLSCSPISGHRSVSWYQQTPGQGLQFLFEYFSETQRNKGNFPGRFSGRQFSNSRSEMNVSTLELGDSALYLCASSLSQGVNSPLHFGNGTRLTVT.